This T cell receptor beta chain comes out of a study of CD8+ T cells in alopecia areata (dated by TCRdb to the late 2010s). Looking at the study overall: The treated patients, all with moderate-to-severe alopecia areata, were enrolled in an open-label pilot trial of oral tofacitinib given at 5 to 10 mg twice daily. Patients received tofacitinib for 6 to 18 months and were then followed off drug for 6 months to check for delayed response and recurrence. Disease severity in treated patients was measured with the SALT score, which quantifies the percentage of affected scalp surface area. To study T cell clonal expansion in alopecia areata, the researchers applied high-throughput TCRbeta sequencing to both the C3H/HeJ mouse model and human patients. On the human side, TCRbeta sequencing was run on scalp tissue and on sorted CD4+ and CD8+ peripheral blood T cells from healthy controls and from alopecia areata patients with either patchy or totalis/universalis disease. Biopsies were taken from tofacitinib-treated patients at baseline and at 4 and 24 weeks of treatment, and a later scalp biopsy was taken in several of the tofacitinib-treated patients. Scalp clonality was compared across normal scalp (n=4), patchy alopecia areata scalp (n=8), and alopecia totalis/universalis scalp (n=8). RNA was extracted with the PAXgene miRNA kit for fixed scalp, the miRNeasy kit for PBMCs, and the RNeasy kit for mouse skin. Amplification of TCRbeta CDR3 regions was done by immunoSEQ multiplex PCR using 35 Vbeta forward primers and 13 Jbeta reverse primers. Results the study describes overall, beyond this receptor: Unlike mouse skin, where gammadelta T cells dominate, normal human skin contains resident alphabeta T cells that get sequenced too, which complicates analysis of the scalp TCR repertoire. Because the treated cohort was small and had only one nonresponder, larger studies are needed to examine links between baseline CD8+ expansion and response. Compared with normal scalp, lesional scalp, particularly in alopecia totalis/universalis, had higher clonality and more expanded CD8+ clones, which suggests antigenic drive. During tofacitinib treatment, many expanded lesional clones remained in scalp and blood, and this persistence may partly explain relapse after treatment is stopped. Tofacitinib significantly lowered scalp clonality and the number of expanded CD8+ clones among the top 100 scalp clones. Shared TCR sequences between patients were less evident than in mice, which may be partly attributable to HLA diversity in the patient population.

The protocol used for the library was the immunoSEQ multiplex PCR assay. RNA was extracted from all samples and reverse transcribed into cDNA as template for TCR sequencing. SuperScript III was used for first-strand cDNA synthesis, primed with a 2:1 mix of oligo-dT and random hexamers. Amplification bias was assessed with a synthetic immune receptor repertoire, and residual bias was removed computationally. As for the original processing: Raw reads were preprocessed for error removal, and CDR3 was defined according to IMGT conventions as running from the conserved cysteine to phenylalanine. Clonality was calculated as 1 minus Shannon entropy normalized by log2 of the number of productive unique TCRs. Whether each scalp clone was CD4 or CD8 was inferred by checking scalp TCRbeta sequences against the CD4 and CD8 repertoires from sorted blood. What TCRdb holds here is the immuneACCESS table cut down to in-frame rearrangements. Part of the clones is not present; checked against another copy, under half of the missing clones reflect an unresolved V gene, and the others are unexplained. The DNA gave D and trimming, while V, J and clone size come from that table. Counted in this sample were fewer than 250,000 clones; about 65% of them appeared once. The ten largest make up approximately 1.4% of the sample.

This clone appeared a few times. There is no known antigen for this receptor. Per-base qualities were not stored, and no clone one base away is much larger. The treatment or condition label on this specimen signifies: oral pan-JAK inhibitor, 5-10 mg twice daily. Lesional scalp punch biopsies and peripheral blood were obtained from alopecia areata patients. PBMCs were isolated by density centrifugation and stained for CD3, CD4 and CD8, and CD4+ and CD8+ T cells were sorted on a FACSAria. The germline V gene sets CDR1 to SQVTM and CDR2 to ANQGSEA. The CDR3 runs 12 residues from the cysteine to the phenylalanine. The CDR3 DNA has 36 bases and is translated from base 1. V has 4 bases trimmed and J has 9 bases trimmed; junction bases matching no gene number 5.

Material: CD4+ T cells sorted from blood, obtained around week 49, from a patient treated with tofacitinib. This TCR was sampled from a human donor with alopecia areata. Recombination joined TRBV29-1 with TRBJ2-1; TRBD1 fits 8 bases in the junction. In nucleotides, the sequence is TGCAGCGTTGCCCAGGGGGCTAGTGAGCAGTTCTTC. This codes for CSVAQGASEQFF.